The 11 T cell receptor beta chains reported below all come from one sample, sequenced in a study of CD8 T cells in Susac syndrome (dated by TCRdb to about 2019). Library preparation was by the immunoSEQ multiplex PCR assay. RNA was extracted with the RNeasy kit and about 0.5 to 1 ug was reverse transcribed using random hexamers. TCRdb's own reprocessing of the public reads used fastp at Q25 and MiXCR and kept productive beta chains. One record per CDR3 amino acid sequence lists the most common genes and DNA. Recorded for this sample are hundreds of thousands of distinct CDR3 sequences; just under 95% of them occurred a single time. The ten largest clonotypes hold just over 0.08% of the sample. Source material: CD4+ T cells from PBMCs. These receptor sequences come from a human donor with multiple sclerosis.

In this sample, this clonotype turned up once. The chain recombines TRBV5-4 with TRBJ2-3; TRBD1 might be the D (6 bases). This CDR3 comprises 13 residues. Germline CDR1 reads SGHNT; CDR2 reads YYREEE (reference sequence). Trimming took off 5 bases at V and 4 bases at J, with 11 bases between the two ends. The CDR3 region has the DNA TGTGCCAGCAGACGTGGGGGCTCAGATACGCAGTATTTT. Amino acid sequence: CASRRGGSDTQYF.

CDR3 amino acids: CASSLSPPPNTEAFF. The CDR3 DNA sequence: TGTGCCAGCAGCTTAAGTCCGCCCCCGAACACTGAAGCTTTCTTT. The V and J genes are TRBV7-9 and TRBJ1-1; D ambiguous. Looked up from germline, CDR1 is SEHNR and CDR2 is FQNEAQ (reference sequence). This CDR3 region has 15 residues. The germline V and J ends were trimmed by 2 bases and 1 base, with 11 bases remaining between them.

The chain couples TRBV6-6 to TRBJ2-5, with D possibly being TRBD2 (6 bases). The V end lost 11 bases, the J end lost 5 bases, and 15 bases lay between the germline ends. Germline V gene lookup returns CDR1 MNHNY and CDR2 SVGAGI (reference sequence). The CDR3 contains 12 residues. CDR3 region: CAVRRGLETQYF. The CDR3 bases are TGTGCCGTCAGGAGGGGTCTGGAGACCCAGTACTTC.

V and J are TRBV12-5 and TRBJ2-3, with 8 nucleotides matching TRBD2. With 6 bases clipped from V and 0 bases from J, the junction kept 23 bases outside the gene matches. The CDR3 spans 21 residues. Germline CDR1 LGHNT, CDR2 FRNRAP. The CDR3 reads CASGFTTGGADNPTSTDTQYF. DNA for the CDR3: TGTGCTAGTGGCTTTACAACCGGGGGGGCCGACAATCCCACTAGCACAGATACGCAGTATTTT.

This rearrangement joins TRBV9 to TRBJ1-2; D ambiguous. V was pared by 4 bases and J by 0 bases, with 4 bases between. This CDR3 is 12 amino acids long. The germline V gene has CDR1 SGDLS and CDR2 YYNGEE. Here the CDR3 DNA reads TGTGCCAGCAGCCACGCTAACTATGGCTACACCTTC. Amino acids: CASSHANYGYTF. The full variable domain, its missing parts supplied by reference TRBV9 and TRBJ1-2, is DSGVTQTPKHLITATGQRVTLRCSPRSGDLSVYWYQQSLDQGLQFLIQYYNGEERAKGNILERFSAQQFPDLHSELNLSSLELGDSALYFCASSHANYGYTFGSGTRLTVV.

The chain employs TRBV15 and TRBJ2-3, with D possibly TRBD1 on 6 matching bases. The V and J ends lost 2 bases and 0 bases respectively, with 24 bases between them. CDR3 length: 20 residues. Germline CDR1 and CDR2: LNHNV and YYDKDF (reference sequence). The CDR3 here is CATSRRWDGQPNPSTDTQYF. CDR3 DNA sequence: TGTGCCACCAGCAGACGCTGGGACGGACAGCCGAACCCTAGCACAGATACGCAGTATTTT.

Of note for this clonotype: It is likely a read error, because the conserved phenylalanine at the end of the CDR3 is missing. No DNA is shown, since the ends of the CDR3 on it are uncertain; the CDR3 is the one TCRdb lists. J is TRBJ2-7 and V is TRBV6-6; TRBD2 is the table's D call and was not checked against the DNA. A total of 13 residues make up the CDR3, ends included. The germline V gene encodes CDR1 MNHNY and CDR2 SVGAGI (reference sequence). The CDR3 loop is CASSYSGRGSSEI.

The V call is TRBV6-2 or TRBV6-3, the J call TRBJ2-3; D may be TRBD1 (5 bases). This CDR3 contains 12 residues. Germline CDR1 MNHEY, CDR2 SVGEGT. V lost 7 bases and J lost 8, with 13 bases in between. CDR3 loop: CASNQGYATQYF. The CDR3 nucleotides are TGTGCCAGCAACCAGGGTTACGCTACGCAGTATTTT.

This chain links TRBV12-3 or TRBV12-4 with TRBJ2-7; D remains unclear. This CDR3 region has 12 residues. Trimming took 3 bases from V and 4 from J, leaving 7 bases between them. In nucleotides, the CDR3 is TGTGCCAGCAGTTTGTTTGGGTACGAGCAGTACTTC. As protein: CASSLFGYEQYF.

This sequence joins TRBV3-1 and TRBJ1-2; 10 bases match TRBD1. Germline V lookup: CDR1 LGHDT, CDR2 YNNKEL (reference sequence). This CDR3 comprises 14 residues. With 4 bases clipped from V and 8 bases from J, the junction kept 7 bases outside the gene matches. CDR3 sequence (DNA): TGTGCCAGCAGCCCCCAGACAGGGGGCAACGGCTACACCTTC. Its translation is CASSPQTGGNGYTF.

This rearrangement joins TRBV12-5 to TRBJ2-5, with no clear D. This CDR3 has 11 amino acids. The ends were cut back, 7 bases at V and 5 bases at J, with 8 bases in the middle. CDR1 and CDR2 (germline): LGHNT, FRNRAP. The CDR3: CASAEVETQYF. Written as DNA, the CDR3 is TGTGCTAGTGCAGAGGTCGAGACCCAGTACTTC.